This section outlines one TCR beta chain sequence together with its context. Source study methods: Cell counts per sample came from amplifying reference gene primers. Method: immunoSEQ multiplex PCR; TCRdb's copy keeps in-frame clones and lacks some. V, J and clone size are taken as reported in that table, and D and trimming were inferred from the DNA itself. This table has 100,000 to 150,000 clones, 85% to 90% appearing once. These data belong to a study of blood T cell repertoires in COVID-19. Overall study context: Sites across the United States, Italy and Spain contributed samples from acute and convalescent COVID-19. T cells, B-cell-depleted T cells, or PBMCs provided the cDNA or gDNA that served as material.

The CDR3 is made up of 12 amino acids. The V end lost 6 bases, the J end lost 4 bases, and 9 bases lay between the germline ends. CDR1 and CDR2 from the germline V gene are MNHEY and SMNVEV (reference sequence). V usage is TRBV27 and J usage is TRBJ1-2; D is perhaps TRBD1 (5 bases). The material sequenced was peripheral blood. The TCR comes from a woman in her 50s with acute or convalescent COVID-19. This CDR3 reads CASSSGGYGYTF. Here the CDR3 DNA reads TGTGCCAGCAGCTCGGGGGGCTATGGCTACACCTTC.